A selection of T cell receptor beta chains follows, all from one sample in a study of liver allograft versus peripheral blood T cells. A single record per CDR3 protein comes from TCRdb applying MiXCR to the reads. The data show some 3,800 distinct CDR3 sequences, 11% to 15% seen once. The receptors were gathered from a human patient who had a liver transplant. Some T cells may be provided by the graft donor. Both conserved end residues are part of each CDR3. Each record gives: V gene, J gene, D gene, CDR3 protein. The D gene is left open where the match is weak.

V gene: TRBV27; J gene: TRBJ1-2; D gene: -; CDR3 protein: CASSLSASYGYTF
V gene: TRBV12-3/TRBV12-4; J gene: TRBJ2-3; D gene: -; CDR3 protein: CASSPLANGDTQYF
V gene: TRBV30; J gene: TRBJ2-1; D gene: TRBD1; CDR3 protein: CAWSAGTGVHEQFF
V gene: TRBV4-2; J gene: TRBJ1-4; D gene: -; CDR3 protein: CASSQIPIETNEKLFF
V gene: TRBV13; J gene: TRBJ1-3; D gene: -; CDR3 protein: CASSFSSGGGYGNTIYF
V gene: TRBV6-1; J gene: TRBJ1-2; D gene: -; CDR3 protein: CASSDSFTANYGYTF
V gene: TRBV19; J gene: TRBJ1-1; D gene: TRBD1; CDR3 protein: CASSNKRTGPEAFF
V gene: TRBV3-1; J gene: TRBJ1-5; D gene: TRBD1; CDR3 protein: CASSETGLGQPQHF
V gene: TRBV6-1; J gene: TRBJ1-1; D gene: TRBD1; CDR3 protein: CASYGLGQLNTEAFF
V gene: TRBV5-6; J gene: TRBJ2-5; D gene: -; CDR3 protein: CASSLDRAFQETQYF
V gene: TRBV27; J gene: TRBJ1-2; D gene: -; CDR3 protein: CASRVWGGGYTF
V gene: TRBV9; J gene: TRBJ2-3; D gene: -; CDR3 protein: CASSFAGTSTDTQYF
V gene: TRBV2; J gene: TRBJ2-7; D gene: -; CDR3 protein: CASSEGYVYEQYF
V gene: TRBV19; J gene: TRBJ1-1; D gene: -; CDR3 protein: CASSTTEMNTEAFF
V gene: TRBV13; J gene: TRBJ2-1; D gene: TRBD2; CDR3 protein: CASSFPRLAGLNPYNEQFF
V gene: TRBV19; J gene: TRBJ1-1; D gene: TRBD1; CDR3 protein: CASSIGDRVTFF
V gene: TRBV10-3; J gene: TRBJ1-2; D gene: -; CDR3 protein: CAISESVTVGDGYTF
V gene: TRBV27; J gene: TRBJ2-1; D gene: -; CDR3 protein: CASSLGGAYNEQFF
V gene: TRBV27; J gene: TRBJ1-6; D gene: -; CDR3 protein: CASSVSGAGSPLHF
V gene: TRBV28; J gene: TRBJ1-5; D gene: -; CDR3 protein: CASSLFRQGNQPQHF
V gene: TRBV19; J gene: TRBJ2-2; D gene: TRBD1; CDR3 protein: CATGRYGTGTGELFF
V gene: TRBV28; J gene: TRBJ1-2; D gene: -; CDR3 protein: CASSLGGQGPGGYTF
V gene: TRBV19; J gene: TRBJ1-4; D gene: -; CDR3 protein: CASSIMGTDNEKLFF
V gene: TRBV9; J gene: TRBJ1-2; D gene: TRBD1; CDR3 protein: CASSLSSGGNYGYTF
V gene: TRBV27; J gene: TRBJ2-7; D gene: -; CDR3 protein: CASSLFTRDEQYF
V gene: TRBV15; J gene: TRBJ1-5; D gene: -; CDR3 protein: CATSPSTEDNQPQHF
V gene: TRBV27; J gene: TRBJ2-5; D gene: TRBD1; CDR3 protein: CASSSRQGQETQYF
V gene: TRBV19; J gene: TRBJ2-3; D gene: -; CDR3 protein: CASSLLFTDTQYF
V gene: TRBV5-4; J gene: TRBJ2-7; D gene: -; CDR3 protein: CASSLGPGLTSYEQYF
V gene: TRBV28; J gene: TRBJ1-2; D gene: -; CDR3 protein: CASRGTAAYGYTF
V gene: TRBV7-2; J gene: TRBJ2-7; D gene: -; CDR3 protein: CASSLVGGSPYEQYF
V gene: TRBV5-6; J gene: TRBJ2-1; D gene: -; CDR3 protein: CASSFGVSSYNEQFF
V gene: TRBV7-3; J gene: TRBJ1-1; D gene: TRBD1; CDR3 protein: CASSLIRQGATEAFF
V gene: TRBV4-3; J gene: TRBJ2-7; D gene: -; CDR3 protein: CASSQEEGLEQYF
V gene: TRBV5-6; J gene: TRBJ2-7; D gene: -; CDR3 protein: CASSSTGFYEQYF